This T cell receptor beta chain appears in the sequencing data of a study of T cells in Graves' hyperthyroidism and ophthalmopathy. RNA transcripts served as the template for amplifying TCR beta CDR3 regions. The TCR CDR3 first-round RT-PCR relied on the HTBI primer set. TCRdb used MiXCR to reprocess the multiplex PCR reads, holding one entry per CDR3 protein. There are hundreds of thousands of distinct CDR3 sequences in the sample; 15% to 18% occur only once, and over 7.5% lies in the top ten. V lost 7 bases and J lost 3; bases outside the gene matches: 3. The CDR3 sequence is 14 residues long. Germline lookup yields CDR1 SGHVS and CDR2 FQNEAQ.

The sequence came from a woman aged 18-30 years with Graves' hyperthyroidism. The sample consisted of blood. This chain links TRBV7-8 with TRBJ2-3; 11 bases line up with TRBD2. CDR3 bases: TGTGCCAGCACTCTAGCGGGAGGTACAGATACGCAGTATTTT. This translates into CASTLAGGTDTQYF.